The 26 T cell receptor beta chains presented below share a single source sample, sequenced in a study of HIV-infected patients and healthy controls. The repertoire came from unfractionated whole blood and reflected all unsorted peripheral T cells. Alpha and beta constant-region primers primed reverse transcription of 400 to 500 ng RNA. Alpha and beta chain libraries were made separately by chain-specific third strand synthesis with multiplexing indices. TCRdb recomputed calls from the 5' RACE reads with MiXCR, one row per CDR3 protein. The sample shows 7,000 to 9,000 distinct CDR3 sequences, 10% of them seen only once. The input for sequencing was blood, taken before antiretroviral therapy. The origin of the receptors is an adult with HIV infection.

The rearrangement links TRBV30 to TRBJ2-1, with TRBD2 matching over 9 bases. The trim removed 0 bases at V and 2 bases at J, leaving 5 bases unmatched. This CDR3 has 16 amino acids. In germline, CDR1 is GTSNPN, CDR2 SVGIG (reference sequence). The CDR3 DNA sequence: TGTGCCTGGAGTGTAGGTGGCGGGAGGGCCTACAATGAGCAGTTCTTC. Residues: CAWSVGGGRAYNEQFF.

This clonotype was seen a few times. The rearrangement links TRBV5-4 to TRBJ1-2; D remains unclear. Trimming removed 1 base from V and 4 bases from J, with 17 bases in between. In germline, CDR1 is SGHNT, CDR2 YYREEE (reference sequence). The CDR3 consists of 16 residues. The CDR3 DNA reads TGTGCCAGCAGCTTGCCTAGGACCGTCGCGGGCTATGGCTACACCTTC. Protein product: CASSLPRTVAGYGYTF. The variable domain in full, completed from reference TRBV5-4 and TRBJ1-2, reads ETGVTQSPTHLIKTRGQQVTLRCSSQSGHNTVSWYQQALGQGPQFIFQYYREEENGRGNFPPRFSGLQFPNYSSELNVNALELDDSALYLCASSLPRTVAGYGYTFGSGTRLTVV.

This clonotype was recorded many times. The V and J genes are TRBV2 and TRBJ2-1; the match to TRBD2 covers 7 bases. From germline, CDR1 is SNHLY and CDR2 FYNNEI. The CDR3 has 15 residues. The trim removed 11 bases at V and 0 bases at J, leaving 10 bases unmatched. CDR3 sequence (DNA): TGTGCCGGGGGAAACGGGGGGAGCTCCTACAATGAGCAGTTCTTC. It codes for CAGGNGGSSYNEQFF.

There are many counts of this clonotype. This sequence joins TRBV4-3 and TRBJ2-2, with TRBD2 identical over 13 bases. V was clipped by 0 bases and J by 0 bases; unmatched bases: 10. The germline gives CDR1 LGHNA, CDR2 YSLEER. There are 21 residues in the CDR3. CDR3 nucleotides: TGCGCCAGCAGCCAAGATCCCTCTTGGACTAGCGGGGGCACGAACACCGGGGAGCTGTTTTTT. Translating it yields CASSQDPSWTSGGTNTGELFF.

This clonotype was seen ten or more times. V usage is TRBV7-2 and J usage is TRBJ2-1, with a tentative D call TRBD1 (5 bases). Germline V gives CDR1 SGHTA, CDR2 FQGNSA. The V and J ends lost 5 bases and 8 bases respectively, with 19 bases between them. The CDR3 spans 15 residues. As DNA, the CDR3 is TGTGCCAGCAGCGCTAGACAGTCCATCAGCGATGAGCAGTTCTTC. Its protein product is CASSARQSISDEQFF.

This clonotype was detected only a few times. The CDR3 loop reads CASSPSRRVQETQYF. The CDR3, as DNA: TGTGCCAGCAGTCCCTCAAGGAGGGTACAAGAGACCCAGTACTTC. This chain uses TRBV27 with TRBJ2-5; tentatively, D is TRBD2 (6 bases). Per the germline V gene, CDR1 is MNHEY and CDR2 is SMNVEV (reference sequence). V gave up 5 bases and J gave up 2 bases, with 15 bases separating them. The CDR3 extends over 15 amino acids.

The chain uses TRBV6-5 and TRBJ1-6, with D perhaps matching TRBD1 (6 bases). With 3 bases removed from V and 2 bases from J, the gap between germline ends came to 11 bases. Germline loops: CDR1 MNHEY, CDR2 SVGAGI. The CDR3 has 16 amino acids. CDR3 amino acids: CASSYGGGPYNSPLHF. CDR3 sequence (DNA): TGTGCCAGCAGTTATGGGGGGGGCCCCTATAATTCACCCCTCCACTTT.

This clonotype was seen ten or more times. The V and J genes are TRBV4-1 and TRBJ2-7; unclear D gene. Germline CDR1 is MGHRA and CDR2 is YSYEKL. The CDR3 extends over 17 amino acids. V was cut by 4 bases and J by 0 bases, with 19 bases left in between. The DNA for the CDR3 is TGCGCCAGCAGCCTCGACGCTTTGGAGACGTTCTCCTACGAGCAGTACTTC. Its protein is CASSLDALETFSYEQYF.

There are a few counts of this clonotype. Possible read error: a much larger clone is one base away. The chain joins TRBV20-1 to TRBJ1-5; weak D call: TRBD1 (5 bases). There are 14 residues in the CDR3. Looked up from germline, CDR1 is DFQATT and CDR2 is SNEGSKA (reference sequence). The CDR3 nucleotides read TGCAGTGCTATTGGGGGGAGAAGCAATCAGCCCCAGAATTTT. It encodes CSAIGGRSNQPQNF.

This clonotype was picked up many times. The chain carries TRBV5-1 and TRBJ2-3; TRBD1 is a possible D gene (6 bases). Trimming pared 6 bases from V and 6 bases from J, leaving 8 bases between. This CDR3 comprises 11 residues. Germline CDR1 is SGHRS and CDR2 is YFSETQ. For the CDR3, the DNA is TGCGCCAGCATCCAGGGGGATACGCAGTATTTT. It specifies CASIQGDTQYF. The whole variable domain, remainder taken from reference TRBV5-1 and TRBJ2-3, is KAGVTQTPRYLIKTRGQQVTLSCSPISGHRSVSWYQQTPGQGLQFLFEYFSETQRNKGNFPGRFSGRQFSNSRSEMNVSTLELGDSALYLCASIQGDTQYFGPGTRLTVL.

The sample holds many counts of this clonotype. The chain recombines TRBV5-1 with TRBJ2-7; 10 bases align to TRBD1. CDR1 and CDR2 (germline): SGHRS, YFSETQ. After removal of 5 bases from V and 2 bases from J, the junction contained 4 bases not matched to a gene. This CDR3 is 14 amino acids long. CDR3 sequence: CASRRGQGAYEQYF. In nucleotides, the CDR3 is TGCGCCAGCAGGAGAGGACAGGGGGCCTACGAGCAGTACTTC. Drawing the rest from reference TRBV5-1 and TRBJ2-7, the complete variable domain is KAGVTQTPRYLIKTRGQQVTLSCSPISGHRSVSWYQQTPGQGLQFLFEYFSETQRNKGNFPGRFSGRQFSNSRSEMNVSTLELGDSALYLCASRRGQGAYEQYFGPGTRLTVT.

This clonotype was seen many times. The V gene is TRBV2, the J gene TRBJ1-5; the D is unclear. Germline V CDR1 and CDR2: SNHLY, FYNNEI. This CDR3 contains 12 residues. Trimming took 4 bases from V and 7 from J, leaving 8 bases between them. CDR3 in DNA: TGTGCCAGCAGTGCATCTCAACAGCCCCAGCATTTT. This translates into CASSASQQPQHF.

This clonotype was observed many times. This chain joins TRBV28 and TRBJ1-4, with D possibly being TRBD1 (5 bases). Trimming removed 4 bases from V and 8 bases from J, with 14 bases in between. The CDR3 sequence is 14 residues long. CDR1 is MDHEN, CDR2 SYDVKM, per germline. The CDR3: CASSSAGRTEKLFF. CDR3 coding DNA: TGTGCCAGCAGTTCCGCAGGGCGGACGGAAAAACTGTTTTTT.

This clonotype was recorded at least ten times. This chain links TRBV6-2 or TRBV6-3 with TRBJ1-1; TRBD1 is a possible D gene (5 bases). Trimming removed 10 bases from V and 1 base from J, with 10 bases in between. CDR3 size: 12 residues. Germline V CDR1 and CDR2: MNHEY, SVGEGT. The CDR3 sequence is CATTTANTEAFF. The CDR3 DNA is TGTGCCACAACGACAGCGAACACTGAAGCTTTCTTT.

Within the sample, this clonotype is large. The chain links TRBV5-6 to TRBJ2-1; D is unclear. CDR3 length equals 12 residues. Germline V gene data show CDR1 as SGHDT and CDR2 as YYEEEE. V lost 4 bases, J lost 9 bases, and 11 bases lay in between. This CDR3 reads CASSPYKGEQFF. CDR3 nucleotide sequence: TGTGCCAGCAGCCCTTATAAGGGTGAGCAGTTCTTC. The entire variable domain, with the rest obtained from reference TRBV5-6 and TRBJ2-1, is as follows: DAGVTQSPTHLIKTRGQQVTLRCSPKSGHDTVSWYQQALGQGPQFIFQYYEEEERQRGNFPDRFSGHQFPNYSSELNVNALLLGDSALYLCASSPYKGEQFFGPGTRLTVL.

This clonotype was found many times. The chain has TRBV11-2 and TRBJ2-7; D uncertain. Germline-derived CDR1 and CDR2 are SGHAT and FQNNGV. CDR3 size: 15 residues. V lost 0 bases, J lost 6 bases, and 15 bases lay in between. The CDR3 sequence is CASSLDTAGRGEQYF. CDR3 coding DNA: TGTGCCAGCAGCTTAGATACCGCCGGCCGCGGCGAGCAGTACTTC.

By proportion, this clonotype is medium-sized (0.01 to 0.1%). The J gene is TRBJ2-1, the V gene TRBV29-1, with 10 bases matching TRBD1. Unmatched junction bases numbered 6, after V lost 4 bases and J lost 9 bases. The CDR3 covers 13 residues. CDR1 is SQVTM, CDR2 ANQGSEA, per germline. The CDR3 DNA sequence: TGCAGCGTTGGGGGACAGGGGTTAGGTGAGCAGTTCTTC. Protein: CSVGGQGLGEQFF.

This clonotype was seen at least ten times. The CDR3 nucleotides read TGTGCCAGCAGTCCCGCGGGCAATCAGCCCCAGCATTTT. As protein: CASSPAGNQPQHF. The chain recombines TRBV6-1 with TRBJ1-5; unclear D gene. V was cut by 5 bases and J by 2 bases, with 7 bases left in between. The CDR3 is made up of 13 amino acids. Germline V lookup: CDR1 MNHNS, CDR2 SASEGT.

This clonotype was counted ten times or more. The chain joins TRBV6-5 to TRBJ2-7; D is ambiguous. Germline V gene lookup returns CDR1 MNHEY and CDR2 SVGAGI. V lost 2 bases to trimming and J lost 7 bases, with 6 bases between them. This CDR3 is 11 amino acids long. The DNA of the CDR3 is TGTGCCAGCAGTTACAGGTGGGAGCAGTACTTC. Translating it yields CASSYRWEQYF.

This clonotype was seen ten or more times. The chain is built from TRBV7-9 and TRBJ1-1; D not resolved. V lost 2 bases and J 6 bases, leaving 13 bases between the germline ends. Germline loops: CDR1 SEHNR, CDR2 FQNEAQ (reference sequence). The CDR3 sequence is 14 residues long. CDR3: CASSLNGGVAEAFF. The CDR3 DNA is TGTGCCAGCAGCTTAAACGGCGGGGTGGCTGAAGCTTTCTTT.

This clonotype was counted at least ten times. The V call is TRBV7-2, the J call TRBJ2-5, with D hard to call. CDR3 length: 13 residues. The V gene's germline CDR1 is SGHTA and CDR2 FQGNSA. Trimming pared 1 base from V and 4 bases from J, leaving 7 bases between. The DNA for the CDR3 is TGTGCCAGCAGCTTAGGCTGGAGAGAGACCCAGTACTTC. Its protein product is CASSLGWRETQYF.

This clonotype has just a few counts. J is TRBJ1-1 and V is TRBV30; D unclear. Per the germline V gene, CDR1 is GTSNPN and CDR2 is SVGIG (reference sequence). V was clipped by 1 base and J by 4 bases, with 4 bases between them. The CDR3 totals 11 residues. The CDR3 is CAWSGPTEAFF. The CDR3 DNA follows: TGTGCCTGGAGTGGTCCCACTGAAGCTTTCTTT.

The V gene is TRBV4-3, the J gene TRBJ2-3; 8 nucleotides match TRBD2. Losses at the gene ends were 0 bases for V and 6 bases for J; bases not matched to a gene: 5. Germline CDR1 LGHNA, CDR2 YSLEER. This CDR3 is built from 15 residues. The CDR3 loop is CASSQEGTSWDTQYF. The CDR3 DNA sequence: TGCGCCAGCAGCCAAGAAGGGACTAGTTGGGATACGCAGTATTTT.

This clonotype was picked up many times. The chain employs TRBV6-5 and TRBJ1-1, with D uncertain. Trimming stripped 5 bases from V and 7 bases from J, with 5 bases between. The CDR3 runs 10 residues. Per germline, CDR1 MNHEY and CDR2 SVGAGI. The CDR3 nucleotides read TGTGCCAGCAGTGAGGGTGAAGCTTTCTTT. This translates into CASSEGEAFF.

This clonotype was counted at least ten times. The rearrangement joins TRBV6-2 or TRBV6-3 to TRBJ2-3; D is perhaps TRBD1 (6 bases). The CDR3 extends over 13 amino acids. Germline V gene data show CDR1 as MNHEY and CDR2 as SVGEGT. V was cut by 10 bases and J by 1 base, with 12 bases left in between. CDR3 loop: CAIEGDRTDTQYF. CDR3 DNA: TGTGCCATCGAGGGGGACCGCACAGATACGCAGTATTTT.

DNA of the CDR3: TGCGCCAGCAGTGTGTCAGGGAACACTGAAGCTTTCTTT. Its protein product is CASSVSGNTEAFF. The J gene is TRBJ1-1, the V gene TRBV10-2; D gene unclear. The germline V and J ends were trimmed by 4 bases and 1 base, with 7 bases remaining between them. This CDR3 region has 13 residues. The germline gives CDR1 WSHSY, CDR2 SAAADI.